A single sample is the source of the 30 T cell receptor beta chains below, sequenced in a study of T cell changes during pregnancy in multiple sclerosis. The data were produced by immunoSEQ multiplex PCR, yet TCRdb's version contains in-frame clones alone and is incomplete. Of about 70,000 clones detected, 94% appear once; the ten largest clones hold 0.5% to 0.65%. This sample comprised peripheral blood, obtained in the third trimester of pregnancy. Receptors originate from a female donor with multiple sclerosis, enrolled in a pregnancy study.

The J gene is TRBJ1-4, the V gene TRBV5-5, with TRBD1 as a possible D gene (5 bases). CDR1 and CDR2 (germline): SGHKS, YYEKEE (reference sequence). V gave up 0 bases and J gave up 7 bases, with 10 bases separating them. CDR3 size: 14 residues. This CDR3 is CASSLGSGGEKLFF. The DNA of the CDR3 is TGTGCCAGCAGCTTGGGTTCCGGGGGTGAAAAACTGTTTTTT.

This clone is medium-sized in the sample. This chain connects TRBV4-3 to TRBJ2-1; 11 positions match TRBD1. Germline lookup yields CDR1 LGHNA and CDR2 YSLEER. The CDR3 has 16 amino acids. After removal of 2 bases from V and 6 bases from J, the junction contained 6 bases not matched to a gene. CDR3 residues: CASSQSPGQGGNEQFF. CDR3 DNA: TGCGCCAGCAGCCAATCTCCGGGACAGGGGGGCAATGAGCAGTTCTTC.

The rearrangement uses TRBV7-3 and TRBJ2-3; 8 bases map to TRBD1. The CDR3 contains 15 residues. Germline trimming cut 0 bases from V and 2 bases from J; bases unmatched to any gene: 1. The germline V gene has CDR1 SGHTA and CDR2 FQGTGA. The CDR3 bases are TGTGCCAGCAGCTTAACGGGACAGGTCACAGATACGCAGTATTTT. Encoded protein: CASSLTGQVTDTQYF.

This clone is a singleton in its sample. This rearrangement joins TRBV7-2 to TRBJ2-3, with 8 bases that match TRBD2. This CDR3 is 16 amino acids long. The germline V gene encodes CDR1 SGHTA and CDR2 FQGNSA. V was pared by 1 base and J by 1 base, with 4 bases of the junction left unmatched. As DNA, the CDR3 is TGTGCCAGCAGCTTAGTCGCCGGGGGGGGCACAGATACGCAGTATTTT. The encoded protein is CASSLVAGGGTDTQYF.

This rearrangement joins TRBV28 to TRBJ2-7; 8 bases match TRBD2. The CDR3 spans 14 residues. Trimming at V came to 4 bases and at J to 6 bases, leaving 8 bases not matched to a gene. Germline CDR1 is MDHEN and CDR2 is SYDVKM. Here the CDR3 reads CASSSPSGPLEQYF. As DNA, the CDR3 is TGTGCCAGCAGTTCCCCTAGCGGGCCTCTCGAGCAGTACTTC.

The chain combines TRBV19 with TRBJ1-1; TRBD1 might be the D (6 bases). This CDR3 comprises 15 residues. Germline CDR1 LNHDA, CDR2 SQIVND (reference sequence). Trimming left V 6 bases short and J 10 bases short, with 24 bases between. The DNA for the CDR3 is TGTGCCAGTAGCTCACCGGGACATGGCGACCTGGGAGCTTTCTTT. Translation: CASSSPGHGDLGAFF.

V and J are TRBV19 and TRBJ1-2; D is uncertain. CDR3 length equals 13 residues. Deletions cut 3 bases from V and 5 bases from J, with 10 bases between. The germline V gene has CDR1 LNHDA and CDR2 SQIVND (reference sequence). The CDR3 nucleotides read TGTGCCAGTAGTATTGGTCAGGTATATGGCTACACCTTC. Its translation is CASSIGQVYGYTF.

This sequence joins TRBV7-9 and TRBJ2-1, with a weak D call TRBD1 (5 bases). Trimming took 1 base from V and 2 from J, leaving 18 bases between them. Per the germline V gene, CDR1 is SEHNR and CDR2 is FQNEAQ (reference sequence). This CDR3 has 18 amino acids. The CDR3 loop is CASSLGQAGRGAYNEQFF. CDR3 sequence (DNA): TGTGCCAGCAGCTTAGGTCAGGCAGGGCGTGGGGCCTACAATGAGCAGTTCTTC.

This rearrangement joins TRBV7-2 to TRBJ1-1, with D perhaps matching TRBD1 (6 bases). The V and J ends lost 5 bases and 2 bases respectively, with 9 bases between them. CDR1 SGHTA and CDR2 FQGNSA come from the germline V gene. This CDR3 comprises 13 residues. The CDR3 spells CASSQDRNTEAFF. As DNA, the CDR3 is TGTGCCAGCAGCCAGGACAGAAACACTGAAGCTTTCTTT.

The chain employs TRBV5-5 and TRBJ1-4; 7 positions agree with TRBD1. This CDR3 contains 14 residues. Trimming took 4 bases from V and 2 from J; bases not matched to a gene: 2. The germline V gene has CDR1 SGHKS and CDR2 YYEKEE (reference sequence). CDR3 sequence: CASSQGGTNEKLFF. CDR3 DNA: TGTGCCAGCAGCCAGGGGGGCACTAATGAAAAACTGTTTTTT.

Here the CDR3 DNA reads TGTGCCAGCAGGGGGAGCTCTGGAAACACCATATATTTT. This gives the protein CASRGSSGNTIYF. The chain is built from TRBV27 and TRBJ1-3; D remains unclear. Trimming took off 6 bases at V and 0 bases at J, with 6 bases between the two ends. The CDR3 sequence is 13 residues long. The germline gives CDR1 MNHEY, CDR2 SMNVEV (reference sequence).

CDR3 sequence reads: CASSLELYEQYF. CDR3 nucleotides: TGTGCCAGCAGCTTAGAACTCTACGAGCAGTACTTC. The rearrangement uses TRBV7-9 and TRBJ2-7; D unclear. Trimming took off 1 base at V and 3 bases at J, with 4 bases between the two ends. The CDR3 totals 12 residues. Germline loops: CDR1 SEHNR, CDR2 FQNEAQ (reference sequence).

The chain is built from TRBV25-1 and TRBJ1-2, with 7 bases fitting TRBD1. The V gene end was trimmed by 4 bases and the J gene end by 4 bases; junction bases not matched to a gene: 6. The germline CDR1 and CDR2 sequences are MGHDK and SYGVNS. The CDR3 totals 14 residues. The CDR3 nucleotides read TGTGCCAGCAGTGGGGCAACAGGGGCCTATGGCTACACCTTC. Residues: CASSGATGAYGYTF.

This chain links TRBV29-1 with TRBJ2-1; 8 bases are shared with TRBD1. This CDR3 has 13 residues. Trimming took 7 bases from V and 7 from J; bases not matched to a gene: 9. CDR1 SQVTM and CDR2 ANQGSEA come from the germline V gene. DNA of the CDR3: TGCAGCGCCGGACAGGGCGGTCCAAATGAGCAGTTCTTC. Translation: CSAGQGGPNEQFF.

The chain carries TRBV4-1 and TRBJ2-7; 12 nucleotides align to TRBD2. The CDR3 covers 15 residues. The trim removed 4 bases at V and 3 bases at J, leaving 4 bases unmatched. CDR1 and CDR2 (germline): MGHRA, YSYEKL. The CDR3 bases are TGCGCCAGCAGCCCAGGACTAGCGGGGAACTACGAGCAGTACTTC. Its protein product is CASSPGLAGNYEQYF.

The CDR3, as DNA: TGTGCCAGCAGAGGGAGGGAGCTACAGCCCCAGCATTTT. This codes for CASRGRELQPQHF. The chain employs TRBV6-6 and TRBJ1-5; D remains unclear. This CDR3 contains 13 residues. Germline V gene data show CDR1 as MNHNY and CDR2 as SVGAGI (reference sequence). The V end lost 6 bases, the J end lost 7 bases, and 13 bases lay between the germline ends.

This rearrangement joins TRBV5-4 to TRBJ2-3; TRBD1 matches 7 bases. Germline CDR1 is SGHNT and CDR2 is YYREEE (reference sequence). Trimming removed 0 bases from V and 0 bases from J; junction bases left unmatched: 10. The CDR3 consists of 18 residues. CDR3 residues: CASSLGPPGGTSTDTQYF. The CDR3 DNA is TGTGCCAGCAGCTTGGGACCCCCAGGGGGTACTAGCACAGATACGCAGTATTTT.

The chain combines TRBV7-3 with TRBJ1-1, with D possibly being TRBD1 (6 bases). The CDR3 contains 14 residues. V was clipped by 5 bases and J by 1 base, with 11 bases between them. Looked up from germline, CDR1 is SGHTA and CDR2 is FQGTGA. The CDR3 loop is CASSRDRSNTEAFF. The CDR3 DNA reads TGTGCCAGCAGCCGAGACAGGTCGAACACTGAAGCTTTCTTT.

This CDR3 is CSVYRGLGYTF. In DNA form, the CDR3 reads TGCAGCGTATACAGGGGGCTTGGCTACACCTTC. The gene calls are TRBV29-1 and TRBJ1-2; TRBD1 matches 9 bases. Trimming removed 6 bases from V and 7 bases from J; junction bases left unmatched: 3. The CDR3 loop spans 11 amino acids. The germline V gene has CDR1 SQVTM and CDR2 ANQGSEA.

CDR3 sequence: CATTTSGGAYEQYF. The CDR3 DNA follows: TGTGCCACCACGACTAGCGGGGGGGCCTACGAGCAGTACTTC. The V gene is TRBV6-5, the J gene TRBJ2-7; 14 bases map to TRBD2. Germline-derived CDR1 and CDR2 are MNHEY and SVGAGI. This CDR3 has 14 amino acids. With V trimmed by 10 bases and J by 2 bases, 4 bases remained unmatched.

Here the CDR3 reads CASIVPRTSGAGSYNEQFF. CDR3 sequence (DNA): TGCGCCAGCATCGTTCCCCGGACTAGCGGGGCCGGGTCCTACAATGAGCAGTTCTTC. The chain employs TRBV10-1 and TRBJ2-1; 12 bases line up with TRBD2. Germline V gene sequence: CDR1 WNHNN, CDR2 SYGVQD (reference sequence). The CDR3 totals 19 residues. The V segment lost 7 bases and the J segment 1 base; nucleotides outside the gene matches: 14.

V is TRBV10-3 and J is TRBJ1-5; 8 nucleotides match TRBD1. The J segment lost 2 bases and the V segment lost 6 bases, leaving 6 bases of the junction unmatched. CDR3 length: 15 amino acids. The germline V gene has CDR1 ENHRY and CDR2 SYGVKD. CDR3 in DNA: TGTGCCATCAGAAGCGACAGGGGTGGCAATCAGCCCCAGCATTTT. Encoded protein: CAIRSDRGGNQPQHF.

The chain couples TRBV21-1 to TRBJ1-2; the D call in the table, TRBD1, was not verified against the DNA. TRBV21-1 is deemed a pseudogene. The CDR3 has 14 amino acids. CDR3 nucleotide sequence: TGTGCCAGCAAGGAAGGGGACAGGGGCTATGGCTACACCTTC. As protein: CASKEGDRGYGYTF.

This clone was recorded a few times. The chain employs TRBV5-1 and TRBJ2-2; a possible D gene is TRBD1 (6 bases). Germline CDR1 and CDR2: SGHRS and YFSETQ. The ends were cut back, 4 bases at V and 6 bases at J, with 19 bases in the middle. The length of the CDR3 is 16 residues. CDR3 sequence: CASSPHLDRFPGELFF. DNA for the CDR3: TGCGCCAGCAGCCCCCATCTTGACAGGTTCCCCGGGGAGCTGTTTTTT.

The gene calls are TRBV11-2 and TRBJ2-7, with TRBD2 identical over 8 bases. Germline V lookup: CDR1 SGHAT, CDR2 FQNNGV. This CDR3 region has 17 residues. V lost 2 bases, J lost 3 bases, and 12 bases stayed unmatched. Here the CDR3 DNA reads TGTGCCAGCAGCTTATCGGCGCAGCGGGGGTGGGGCTACGAGCAGTACTTC. Amino acid sequence: CASSLSAQRGWGYEQYF.

This chain uses TRBV4-1 with TRBJ1-4; 7 nucleotides match TRBD1. With 0 bases clipped from V and 8 bases from J, the junction kept 6 bases outside the gene matches. The CDR3 covers 15 residues. The germline V gene has CDR1 MGHRA and CDR2 YSYEKL. The CDR3 protein is CASSQDPTGLEKLFF. In DNA form, the CDR3 reads TGCGCCAGCAGCCAAGATCCGACAGGGTTGGAAAAACTGTTTTTT.

The CDR3 spells CASSSRGGLETQYF. The CDR3 coding sequence is TGTGCCAGCAGCTCCCGGGGGGGGCTGGAGACCCAGTACTTC. V is TRBV7-3 and J is TRBJ2-5; TRBD2 matches 8 bases. The ends lost 4 bases at V and 5 bases at J; junction bases unmatched: 6. CDR3 length: 14 amino acids. Germline CDR1 reads SGHTA; CDR2 reads FQGTGA.

The chain employs TRBV27 and TRBJ2-7; 9 positions match TRBD2. The germline gives CDR1 MNHEY, CDR2 SMNVEV (reference sequence). CDR3 length: 14 amino acids. After removal of 4 bases from V and 4 bases from J, the junction contained 5 bases not matched to a gene. In DNA, the CDR3 is TGTGCCAGCAGTTCACCGGGACTAGCATACGAGCAGTACTTC. Translated: CASSSPGLAYEQYF.

The chain has TRBV19 and TRBJ2-3; D possibly corresponds to TRBD2 (6 bases). From germline, CDR1 is LNHDA and CDR2 SQIVND (reference sequence). Between the trimmed V and J ends, which lost 2 bases and 6 bases, there was a span of 9 bases. The CDR3 contains 13 residues. Here the CDR3 DNA reads TGTGCCAGTAGTATACAACTAGCCGATACGCAGTATTTT. This gives the protein CASSIQLADTQYF.

This clone was seen once. V is TRBV7-6 and J is TRBJ2-6; D possibly corresponds to TRBD2 (5 bases). The length of the CDR3 is 16 residues. Trimming took 5 bases from V and 0 from J, leaving 11 bases between them. Germline values: CDR1 SGHVS, CDR2 FNYEAQ. CDR3 protein: CASSIKGSSGANVLTF. CDR3 in DNA: TGTGCCAGCAGCATTAAAGGGAGCTCTGGGGCCAACGTCCTGACTTTC.